A selection of T cell receptor beta chains follows, all from one sample in a study of cytomegalovirus exposure and HLA in healthy donors. The table came from immunoSEQ multiplex PCR; TCRdb's copy has only in-frame clones and leaves some out. Among 140,000 to 150,000 clones, roughly 65% were seen once, and the ten largest hold around 4.7%. The specimen was PBMCs. These TCRs come from a man aged 55 to 70 in good health and CMV-seronegative. The CDR3 runs from the conserved cysteine through the conserved F or W. D genes are given only for firm matches. Not every row has a clone size; where given, it reads once, few, many or a size class.

CDR3nt	CDR3aa	d_gene	abundance	v_gene	j_gene
TGTGCCAGCAGTCAAACCCCGCGCAGGGCGGACGTTTCCCAGCCCCAGCATTTT	CASSQTPRRADVSQPQHF	.	.	TRBV27	TRBJ1-5
TGTGCCAGCAGTTTCCCTCAACCCGACAGGGGGCCTCTGGACACCGGGGAGCTGTTTTTT	CASSFPQPDRGPLDTGELFF	TRBD1	.	TRBV28	TRBJ2-2
TGTGCCAGCAGCGTAGCTGGGTGGGGCGGGGTCTACGAGCAGTACTTC	CASSVAGWGGVYEQYF	.	.	TRBV9	TRBJ2-7
TGTGCCAGCAGTTTCTCCAGACGGGACGAGCAGTACTTC	CASSFSRRDEQYF	.	.	TRBV27	TRBJ2-7
TGTGCCAGCTCACCCCAAGACTGGCAGTGGCAGTACTTC	CASSPQDWQWQYF	.	.	TRBV18	TRBJ2-7
TGTGCCAGCAGCTTGACCGGGACAGGGCTGATCTACGAGCAGTACTTC	CASSLTGTGLIYEQYF	TRBD1	few	TRBV5-5	TRBJ2-7
TGTGCCAGCAGCCAGACCGGGACTAGTTACGAGCAGTACTTC	CASSQTGTSYEQYF	TRBD2	.	TRBV11-2	TRBJ2-7
TGTGCCAGCAGCTCCTACCAAACCTACGAGCAGTACTTC	CASSSYQTYEQYF	.	.	TRBV7-6	TRBJ2-7
TGTGCCAGCAGCTCAGGGACTAGAGAAAAAGAGACCCAGTACTTC	CASSSGTREKETQYF	TRBD2	.	TRBV5-4	TRBJ2-5
TGTGCCTGGAGTTCCTCCCCGCGGTGGCTAAATCAGCCCCAGCATTTT	CAWSSSPRWLNQPQHF	.	.	TRBV30	TRBJ1-5
TGTGCCAGCTCACCTATACAGGTCGACTACGAGCAGTACTTC	CASSPIQVDYEQYF	.	.	TRBV18	TRBJ2-7
TGTGCCAGCTCACCCGGACAGGATAATGAAAAACTGTTTTTT	CASSPGQDNEKLFF	TRBD1	.	TRBV18	TRBJ1-4
TGTGCCTGGAGGAGAGCGACTAGCACAGATACGCAGTATTTT	CAWRRATSTDTQYF	.	.	TRBV30	TRBJ2-3
TGTGCCTGCCCGGACAGGGGGAACTATGGCTACACCTTC	CACPDRGNYGYTF	TRBD1	.	TRBV30	TRBJ1-2
TGTGCCAGCAGCTCGGGACAGTTGGACTATGGCTACACCTTC	CASSSGQLDYGYTF	TRBD1	.	TRBV5-4	TRBJ1-2
TGTGCCAGCAGCCCCCTCGTGAACACTGAAGCTTTCTTT	CASSPLVNTEAFF	.	.	TRBV27	TRBJ1-1
TGCGCCAGCAGCTTGTACCTAGCGGGATTCGAGACCCAGTACTTC	CASSLYLAGFETQYF	TRBD2	once	TRBV5-1	TRBJ2-5
TGTGCCAGCAGCTCTTGGACTAGCGGGAGCGGGGTGACCGGGGAGCTGTTTTTT	CASSSWTSGSGVTGELFF	TRBD2	.	TRBV5-4	TRBJ2-2
TGCAGCGTTACGGGGGCGGGAGGGCCTACAGATACGCAGTATTTT	CSVTGAGGPTDTQYF	TRBD2	.	TRBV29-1	TRBJ2-3
TGTGCCAGTAGTATCGGACAGGACAGGGTGACCTATTCACCCCTCCACTTT	CASSIGQDRVTYSPLHF	TRBD1	.	TRBV19	TRBJ1-6
TGTGCCAGCAGCTTAAGTGGGGGCGAATCACCCCTCCACTTT	CASSLSGGESPLHF	.	.	TRBV7-2	TRBJ1-6
TGTGCCAGTAGTATAGAATGGGGGGGGTGGCAGCCCCAGCATTTT	CASSIEWGGWQPQHF	.	.	TRBV19	TRBJ1-5
TGTGCCAGCAGCCCTGGGACTTGGGCAACTAATGAAAAACTGTTTTTT	CASSPGTWATNEKLFF	.	.	TRBV11-2	TRBJ1-4
TGCGCCAGCAGCAACTTGGACAGTTCGGGGTACAATGAGCAGTTCTTC	CASSNLDSSGYNEQFF	.	.	TRBV5-1	TRBJ2-1
TGCAGCGTTGGGGGCGATGGCTACACCTTC	CSVGGDGYTF	.	.	TRBV29-1	TRBJ1-2
TGCGCCAGCAGTGAGGGGGGGGGCTATGGCTACACCTTC	CASSEGGGYGYTF	.	.	TRBV10-2	TRBJ1-2
TGCGCCAGCAGCCTTAATTACCGGGACAGGGACTATGGCTACACCTTC	CASSLNYRDRDYGYTF	TRBD1	.	TRBV4-3	TRBJ1-2
TGTGCCAGCAGTGTTCTAAAGGGGGGGAGGGGAGGTGAAGCTTTCTTT	CASSVLKGGRGGEAFF	.	.	TRBV9	TRBJ1-1
TGTGCCAGCAGCTTCTCATCTAGCGGGAGTTATGAGCAGTTCTTC	CASSFSSSGSYEQFF	TRBD2	.	TRBV11-1	TRBJ2-1
TGCGCCAGCAGCTTCTATCAGGGGAAGGGCACAGATACGCAGTATTTT	CASSFYQGKGTDTQYF	.	.	TRBV5-1	TRBJ2-3
TGTGCCAGCAGCCAAGACAGGGCGGACACTGAAGCTTTCTTT	CASSQDRADTEAFF	.	.	TRBV14	TRBJ1-1
TGTGCCAGCAGCCGGACTAGCGGAGGCCAAGAGACCCAGTACTTC	CASSRTSGGQETQYF	TRBD2	few	TRBV5-8	TRBJ2-5